This TCR beta chain was documented in a study of blood T cells in healthy people across ages. Primers used in a second PCR of roughly 6 to 12 cycles were a sample-barcoded 5' primer and a J-beta primer mix. TCRdb redid the calling of the 5' RACE reads with MiXCR, one entry per CDR3 protein. The table lists approximately 360,000 distinct CDR3 sequences, 45% to 65% of them singletons. CDR1 MNHNY and CDR2 SVGAGI come from the germline V gene (reference sequence). The CDR3 is 14 amino acids. V gave up 7 bases and J gave up 2 bases, with 14 bases separating them. This sequence was found in a man in his fifties or sixties in good health. Input material: blood. J is TRBJ2-5 and V is TRBV6-6; D may be TRBD2 (5 bases). CDR3 sequence: CASTLTRQQETQYF. For the CDR3, the DNA is TGTGCCAGCACTCTAACTAGGCAGCAAGAGACCCAGTACTTC.